The 26 T cell receptor beta chains given below trace back to one sample, sequenced in a study of shared clonotypes between healthy human individuals. Assay: immunoSEQ multiplex PCR; the TCRdb copy retains only in-frame clones and omits some. The sample comprises approximately 2.1 million clones, approximately 93% of which are singletons, and about 0.39% rests with the top ten. The sequencing input was naive CD4+ T cells from PBMCs. The subset was: CD45RA+ positively selected. The receptors originated from a young man in good health. Some clones in this sample may be carry-over from other donors' samples.

This clone was counted between two and nine times. This CDR3 is also generated by other DNA sequences in the sample. V gene TRBV5-1 combines with J gene TRBJ1-4; 7 bases map to TRBD1. This CDR3 comprises 15 residues. With V trimmed by 0 bases and J by 3 bases, 2 bases remained unmatched. CDR1 and CDR2 (germline): SGHRS, YFSETQ. The DNA for the CDR3 is TGCGCCAGCAGCTTGGGACAGGGTTCTAATGAAAAACTGTTTTTT. Protein sequence: CASSLGQGSNEKLFF.

The chain combines TRBV6-6 with TRBJ1-4, with D hard to call. Trimming cost V 0 bases and J 6 bases, with 11 bases left between them. The CDR3 has 15 residues. Germline V CDR1 and CDR2: MNHNY, SVGAGI (reference sequence). The CDR3: CASSYSNSFYEKLFF. CDR3 DNA sequence: TGTGCCAGCAGTTACTCGAACAGCTTCTATGAAAAACTGTTTTTT.

Concerning this clone: The same CDR3 also results from other DNA sequences found in this sample. The V gene is TRBV9, the J gene TRBJ1-5; D gene unclear. This CDR3 is built from 15 residues. V was shortened by 0 bases and J by 4 bases, with 11 bases between the two germline ends. Germline lookup yields CDR1 SGDLS and CDR2 YYNGEE. DNA of the CDR3: TGTGCCAGCAGCGTAGAGGGCGGGAGGAATCAGCCCCAGCATTTT. Residues: CASSVEGGRNQPQHF.

V usage is TRBV2 and J usage is TRBJ2-3; 7 nucleotides line up with TRBD2. The CDR3 sequence is 13 residues long. The ends lost 2 bases at V and 8 bases at J; junction bases unmatched: 4. Germline V gene data show CDR1 as SNHLY and CDR2 as FYNNEI. CDR3 in DNA: TGTGCCAGCAGTGAATGGGAGGGGACTACGCAGTATTTT. Its translation is CASSEWEGTTQYF.

The rearrangement uses TRBV5-1 and TRBJ2-5; 10 bases are shared with TRBD1. With 5 bases clipped from V and 3 bases from J, the junction kept 1 base outside the gene matches. The germline V gene has CDR1 SGHRS and CDR2 YFSETQ. The CDR3 loop spans 13 amino acids. The CDR3 spells CASRGQGKETQYF. The CDR3 coding sequence is TGCGCCAGCAGGGGACAGGGGAAAGAGACCCAGTACTTC.

The genes are TRBV9 and TRBJ1-1; 7 positions agree with TRBD1. Losses at the gene ends were 3 bases for V and 0 bases for J; bases not matched to a gene: 8. CDR1 is SGDLS, CDR2 YYNGEE, per germline. The CDR3 is made up of 16 amino acids. The CDR3 nucleotides are TGTGCCAGCAGCGCTTACAGGGGCCAATTGAACACTGAAGCTTTCTTT. Translating gives CASSAYRGQLNTEAFF.

The chain is built from TRBV27 and TRBJ1-1; D not certain. The V and J ends lost 7 bases and 5 bases respectively, with 17 bases between them. Germline-derived CDR1 and CDR2 are MNHEY and SMNVEV (reference sequence). The CDR3 contains 14 residues. In DNA, the CDR3 is TGTGCCAGCACGTCGGGCGCCCCGAGGACTGAAGCTTTCTTT. Protein: CASTSGAPRTEAFF.

The chain uses TRBV13 and TRBJ2-1, with D possibly TRBD2 on 7 matching bases. The germline gives CDR1 PRHDT, CDR2 FYEKMQ (reference sequence). The CDR3 is 17 residues long. The V end was cut by 6 bases, the J end by 10 bases, with 28 bases between. In DNA form, the CDR3 reads TGTGCCAGCAGATTTTGGGGGGCTAGCGGAATCGACAGGGAGCAGTTCTTC. Protein product: CASRFWGASGIDREQFF.

DNA of the CDR3: TGTGCCAGCAGCTCACAGGGGTTGGTAGGCTACACCTTC. Its translation: CASSSQGLVGYTF. The gene calls are TRBV7-2 and TRBJ1-2; 7 bases map to TRBD1. Germline lookup yields CDR1 SGHTA and CDR2 FQGNSA. V was clipped by 4 bases and J by 8 bases; unmatched bases: 7. The CDR3 consists of 13 residues.

This clone was counted only a few times. The rearrangement joins TRBV18 to TRBJ1-1; D may be TRBD1 (5 bases). Trimming took off 5 bases at V and 7 bases at J, with 8 bases between the two ends. The CDR3 contains 11 residues. CDR1 and CDR2 from the germline V gene are KGHSH and LQKENI. CDR3 in DNA: TGTGCCAGCTCAGGGGACCTTGAAGCTTTCTTT. It yields the protein CASSGDLEAFF.

This clone was observed once. The genes are TRBV6-1 and TRBJ1-2; tentative D call: TRBD1 (5 bases). This CDR3 region has 14 residues. Germline values: CDR1 MNHNS, CDR2 SASEGT. Trimming removed 4 bases at V and 1 base at J, with 10 bases between. The CDR3 region has the DNA TGTGCCAGCAGTGGACCGACAGATAACTATGGCTACACCTTC. Amino acids: CASSGPTDNYGYTF.

The chain recombines TRBV11-3 with TRBJ2-1, with no clear D. The CDR3 extends over 12 amino acids. Trimming removed 1 base at V and 9 bases at J, with 7 bases between. Germline V lookup: CDR1 SGHNT, CDR2 YENEEA. The CDR3 spells CASSLGRSEQFF. In DNA, the CDR3 is TGTGCCAGCAGCTTAGGGCGAAGTGAGCAGTTCTTC.

The rearrangement uses TRBV28 and TRBJ2-6; D gene unclear. From germline, CDR1 is MDHEN and CDR2 SYDVKM. Trimming stripped 6 bases from V and 1 base from J, with 10 bases between. This CDR3 is built from 15 residues. The CDR3 loop reads CASSDLSSGANVLTF. CDR3 nucleotide sequence: TGTGCCAGCAGCGATTTGAGTTCTGGGGCCAACGTCCTGACTTTC.

V and J are TRBV2 and TRBJ2-6; D may match TRBD1 or TRBD2 (5 bases each). Trimming took off 0 bases at V and 2 bases at J, with 8 bases between the two ends. The V gene's germline CDR1 is SNHLY and CDR2 FYNNEI. The CDR3 has 16 residues. This chain's CDR3 is CASSEAMGAGANVLTF. The DNA for the CDR3 is TGTGCCAGCAGTGAAGCCATGGGGGCTGGGGCCAACGTCCTGACTTTC.

This clone appeared once. The same CDR3 arises from other DNA sequences in this sample as well. The rearrangement uses TRBV19 and TRBJ1-5, with 7 bases matching TRBD1. This CDR3 comprises 15 residues. The V segment lost 4 bases and the J segment 4 bases; nucleotides outside the gene matches: 7. Looked up from germline, CDR1 is LNHDA and CDR2 is SQIVND (reference sequence). This CDR3 is CASSTRQGVNQPQHF. In nucleotides, the CDR3 is TGTGCCAGTAGTACCCGACAGGGAGTGAATCAGCCCCAGCATTTT.

This chain joins TRBV6-1 and TRBJ1-4; D uncertain. The germline V gene has CDR1 MNHNS and CDR2 SASEGT. The CDR3 is made up of 13 amino acids. Trimming left V 6 bases short and J 3 bases short, with 8 bases between. The DNA of the CDR3 is TGTGCCAGCAGAAGCGTGGCTAATGAAAAACTGTTTTTT. Its protein is CASRSVANEKLFF.

Details on this clone: In the same sample, other DNA sequences code for this CDR3. The chain employs TRBV30 and TRBJ2-3; D is unresolved. Trimming took off 0 bases at V and 6 bases at J, with 4 bases between the two ends. There are 11 residues in the CDR3. Germline V lookup: CDR1 GTSNPN, CDR2 SVGIG (reference sequence). CDR3 nucleotide sequence: TGTGCCTGGAGTGTACTGGATACGCAGTATTTT. It encodes CAWSVLDTQYF.

J is TRBJ2-5 and V is TRBV6-1, with 10 bases fitting TRBD1. The V gene's germline CDR1 is MNHNS and CDR2 SASEGT. The CDR3 contains 14 residues. The trim removed 5 bases at V and 4 bases at J, leaving 4 bases unmatched. CDR3 residues: CASSPRTGGETQYF. The CDR3 coding sequence is TGTGCCAGCAGTCCCCGGACAGGGGGAGAGACCCAGTACTTC.

The genes are TRBV4-1 and TRBJ1-2; maybe TRBD1 (5 bases). CDR3 length: 17 amino acids. CDR1 and CDR2 (germline): MGHRA, YSYEKL. Trimming cost V 0 bases and J 8 bases, with 22 bases left between them. The CDR3 spells CASSQDRARVDLGGYTF. Here the CDR3 DNA reads TGCGCCAGCAGCCAAGATCGGGCCAGGGTTGATCTGGGAGGCTACACCTTC.

The V gene is TRBV5-1, the J gene TRBJ2-1; perhaps D is TRBD1 or TRBD2 (5 bases each). V lost 3 bases and J 3 bases, leaving 13 bases between the germline ends. Germline CDR1 SGHRS, CDR2 YFSETQ. The CDR3 has 15 amino acids. As DNA, the CDR3 is TGCGCCAGCAGCTCCGGGACGGTTGACTACAATGAGCAGTTCTTC. Amino acids: CASSSGTVDYNEQFF.

The chain joins TRBV28 to TRBJ2-7; D may be TRBD2 (6 bases). The germline V gene encodes CDR1 MDHEN and CDR2 SYDVKM. The length of the CDR3 is 15 residues. Trimming pared 3 bases from V and 2 bases from J, leaving 14 bases between. The CDR3, as DNA: TGTGCCAGCAGTTTTGAAGGGACTCCCCCCTACGAGCAGTACTTC. Protein product: CASSFEGTPPYEQYF.

V gene TRBV5-1 combines with J gene TRBJ2-3; the D call may be TRBD1 or TRBD2 (7 bases each). Germline V gives CDR1 SGHRS, CDR2 YFSETQ. CDR3 length: 17 amino acids. Trimming removed 4 bases from V and 3 bases from J, with 21 bases in between. In DNA, the CDR3 is TGCGCCAGCAGCCTGTGGCCGGGGAGGGGGCAAACAGATACGCAGTATTTT. The encoded protein is CASSLWPGRGQTDTQYF. The full variable domain, with the rest looked up from reference TRBV5-1 and TRBJ2-3, is KAGVTQTPRYLIKTRGQQVTLSCSPISGHRSVSWYQQTPGQGLQFLFEYFSETQRNKGNFPGRFSGRQFSNSRSEMNVSTLELGDSALYLCASSLWPGRGQTDTQYFGPGTRLTVL.

This chain links TRBV19 with TRBJ2-1; D is undetermined. Germline CDR1 is LNHDA and CDR2 is SQIVND (reference sequence). Trimming stripped 0 bases from V and 3 bases from J, with 9 bases between. The CDR3 sequence is 15 residues long. The CDR3: CASSIDSRIYNEQFF. The DNA for the CDR3 is TGTGCCAGTAGTATAGACTCCCGGATCTACAATGAGCAGTTCTTC.

CDR3 region: CASSLSNTEETQYF. DNA of the CDR3: TGTGCCAGCAGCTTATCCAACACAGAAGAGACCCAGTACTTC. V is TRBV7-2 and J is TRBJ2-5; D unclear. Trimming pared 2 bases from V and 3 bases from J, leaving 10 bases between. Germline CDR1 reads SGHTA; CDR2 reads FQGNSA. This CDR3 contains 14 residues.

Comments on this clone: One end of the junction does not line up with germline, which may come from a read error. The gene calls are TRBV2 and TRBJ2-2; a possible D gene is TRBD1 (6 bases). CDR3 size: 14 residues. In germline, CDR1 is SNHLY, CDR2 FYNNEI. CDR3 DNA: TGTGCCAGCAGGTCAGGACAGAACACCGAGGAGCTGTTTTTT. The encoded protein is CASRSGQNTEELFF.

This clone has a handful of counts. V gene TRBV6-5 combines with J gene TRBJ1-5, with a weak D call TRBD1 (6 bases). V lost 0 bases, J lost 5 bases, and 14 bases lay in between. The CDR3 loop spans 16 amino acids. Germline values: CDR1 MNHEY, CDR2 SVGAGI. The CDR3 loop reads CASSYSGSAGDQPQHF. The CDR3 DNA sequence: TGTGCCAGCAGTTACTCCGGCAGTGCAGGGGATCAGCCCCAGCATTTT.